This T cell receptor (beta chain) emerged from a study of response to subunit inactivated influenza vaccine. Via MiXCR, TCRdb re-called the RT-PCR reads, giving one row per CDR3 protein. The table records 400,000 to 650,000 distinct CDR3 sequences, more than 7% of them present only once. Study-wide findings and caveats: With each seasonal influenza vaccination, the authors suggested, few new T cells are recruited.

In this sample, this clonotype turned up a few times. The antigen is not known. The receptor's source is a man in his fifties or sixties who received an inactivated influenza vaccine. Sequencing used PBMCs from blood, obtained around 25 months after vaccination.

For the CDR3, the DNA is TGTGCCAGCAGTTATTTAATAGGGACAGGGGGCGCCGAGCAGTACTTC. Its protein product is CASSYLIGTGGAEQYF. The gene calls are TRBV6-5 and TRBJ2-7, with TRBD1 matching 12 bases. The CDR3 extends over 16 amino acids. J lost 6 bases, V lost 3 bases, and 9 bases had no gene match. Germline V gene lookup returns CDR1 MNHEY and CDR2 SVGAGI.